These 23 T cell receptor beta chains came from one sample sequenced in a study of blood T cell repertoires in COVID-19. Method: immunoSEQ multiplex PCR; TCRdb's copy keeps in-frame clones and lacks some. The sample has about 120,000 clones, about 88% seen once; the top ten hold approximately 3.5%. Input material: peripheral blood. All receptors come from a woman aged 45 to 65 with acute or convalescent COVID-19.

The chain joins TRBV7-9 to TRBJ1-2, with D possibly matching TRBD1 (6 bases). CDR1 is SEHNR, CDR2 FQNEAQ, per germline (reference sequence). Trimming removed 5 bases from V and 5 bases from J, with 12 bases in between. CDR3 length: 13 amino acids. The CDR3 nucleotides are TGTGCCAGCAGCCCGGGGGGCGATTATGGCTACACCTTC. Protein: CASSPGGDYGYTF.

The chain is built from TRBV14 and TRBJ2-3; the match to TRBD2 covers 9 bases. The CDR3 runs to 14 residues. The V gene's germline CDR1 is SGHDN and CDR2 FVKESK. Trimming removed 4 bases from V and 5 bases from J; junction bases left unmatched: 4. In DNA, the CDR3 is TGTGCCAGCAGCCTAGCGGGAGTGGGAGATACGCAGTATTTT. It translates to CASSLAGVGDTQYF.

The V call is TRBV29-1, the J call TRBJ2-7, with D maybe TRBD1 (5 bases). The CDR3 contains 12 residues. The ends were cut back, 5 bases at V and 2 bases at J, with 10 bases in the middle. The germline gives CDR1 SQVTM, CDR2 ANQGSEA. The CDR3 loop reads CSVRQGAYEQYF. Written as DNA, the CDR3 is TGCAGCGTTCGCCAGGGCGCCTACGAGCAGTACTTC.

The J gene is TRBJ2-7, the V gene TRBV28; a possible D gene is TRBD1 (6 bases). The CDR3 is 11 amino acids. CDR1 MDHEN and CDR2 SYDVKM come from the germline V gene. V dropped 4 bases and J dropped 12 bases, with 13 bases sitting between them. CDR3 nucleotide sequence: TGTGCCAGCAGTTACAACAGGGTCTCGTACTTC. Protein sequence: CASSYNRVSYF. The full variable domain, rest sourced from reference TRBV28 and TRBJ2-7, is DVKVTQSSRYLVKRTGEKVFLECVQDMDHENMFWYRQDPGLGLRLIYFSYDVKMKEKGDIPEGYSVSREKKERFSLILESASTNQTSMYLCASSYNRVSYFGPGTRLTVT.

V usage is TRBV27 and J usage is TRBJ2-1, with 8 bases aligning to TRBD2. The CDR3 has 16 amino acids. Looked up from germline, CDR1 is MNHEY and CDR2 is SMNVEV (reference sequence). The V and J ends lost 6 bases and 4 bases, in that order; junction bases with no gene match: 11. The CDR3 sequence: CASRGGAGVAYNEQFF. The CDR3 bases are TGTGCCAGCAGGGGTGGAGCGGGAGTTGCTTACAATGAGCAGTTCTTC.

The chain couples TRBV3-1 (or the pseudogene TRBV3-2) to TRBJ2-5; 8 positions match TRBD1. CDR3 length equals 15 residues. V lost 3 bases to trimming and J lost 3 bases; unmatched junction nucleotides: 6. The germline V gene encodes CDR1 LGHDT and CDR2 YNNKEL (reference sequence). CDR3 in DNA: TGTGCCAGCAGCCAGGATACGACAGGGGAAGAGACCCAGTACTTC. Translation gives CASSQDTTGEETQYF.

This clone was counted a few times. V gene TRBV12-3 or TRBV12-4 combines with J gene TRBJ1-5, with D unclear. Trimming took off 6 bases at V and 6 bases at J, with 12 bases between the two ends. This CDR3 comprises 13 residues. The CDR3 here is CASSPTVVQPQHF. The CDR3 bases are TGTGCCAGCAGCCCGACTGTGGTTCAGCCCCAGCATTTT.

The rearrangement uses TRBV6-4 and TRBJ1-1; unclear D gene. CDR1 MRHNA and CDR2 SNTAGT come from the germline V gene. V lost 4 bases, J lost 0 bases, and 6 bases lay in between. The CDR3 loop spans 13 amino acids. The CDR3 DNA follows: TGTGCCAGCAGTGTGGAGATGAACACTGAAGCTTTCTTT. Amino acids: CASSVEMNTEAFF.

J is TRBJ2-3 and V is TRBV29-1; TRBD1 matches at 8 bases. This CDR3 has 15 amino acids. The V and J ends lost 1 base and 1 base, in that order; junction bases with no gene match: 4. CDR1 is SQVTM and CDR2 is ANQGSEA in the germline V gene. CDR3 residues: CSVEGGQARTDTQYF. The DNA for the CDR3 is TGCAGCGTTGAAGGGGGACAGGCGCGCACAGATACGCAGTATTTT.

The CDR3 DNA is TGTGCCAGTAGTCCAACCACGGGTAGCTCCTACGAGCAGTACTTC. Protein: CASSPTTGSSYEQYF. This chain joins TRBV19 and TRBJ2-7; D gene uncertain. This CDR3 is 15 amino acids long. The V and J ends lost 5 bases and 0 bases respectively, with 14 bases between them. Per germline, CDR1 LNHDA and CDR2 SQIVND (reference sequence). The variable domain in full, completed from reference TRBV19 and TRBJ2-7, reads DGGITQSPKYLFRKEGQNVTLSCEQNLNHDAMYWYRQDPGQGLRLIYYSQIVNDFQKGDIAEGYSVSREKKESFPLTVTSAQKNPTAFYLCASSPTTGSSYEQYFGPGTRLTVT.

The CDR3 region is CATSWGQTTGELFF. The CDR3 bases are TGTGCCACCAGCTGGGGACAGACCACCGGGGAGCTGTTTTTT. This chain connects TRBV15 to TRBJ2-2; 7 bases are a match to TRBD1. CDR3 length: 14 residues. The germline gives CDR1 LNHNV, CDR2 YYDKDF (reference sequence). Unmatched junction bases numbered 4, after V lost 5 bases and J lost 4 bases.

The J gene is TRBJ1-2, the V gene TRBV7-2, with TRBD1 as a possible D gene (5 bases). Germline V lookup: CDR1 SGHTA, CDR2 FQGNSA. This CDR3 region has 14 residues. V lost 5 bases, J lost 6 bases, and 16 bases lay in between. CDR3 nucleotide sequence: TGTGCCAGCAGCCCTCCGGGCAGGGCCCATGGCTACACCTTC. This sequence encodes CASSPPGRAHGYTF.

The rearrangement uses TRBV28 and TRBJ1-5, with 9 bases lining up with TRBD1. The CDR3 sequence is 14 residues long. The germline V gene encodes CDR1 MDHEN and CDR2 SYDVKM. V dropped 6 bases and J dropped 2; count of bases not matched to a gene: 2. Here the CDR3 DNA reads TGTGCCAGCAGCCGGGACAGGGGCAATCAGCCCCAGCATTTT. It yields the protein CASSRDRGNQPQHF. Looking up the rest from reference TRBV28 and TRBJ1-5 gives the full variable domain: DVKVTQSSRYLVKRTGEKVFLECVQDMDHENMFWYRQDPGLGLRLIYFSYDVKMKEKGDIPEGYSVSREKKERFSLILESASTNQTSMYLCASSRDRGNQPQHFGDGTRLSIL.

J is TRBJ2-5 and V is TRBV4-1, with a weak D call TRBD1 (6 bases). Trimming removed 0 bases at V and 4 bases at J, with 12 bases between. The CDR3 is 15 amino acids. Germline lookup yields CDR1 MGHRA and CDR2 YSYEKL. The chain's CDR3 is CASSQEGRGPETQYF. The CDR3 DNA follows: TGCGCCAGCAGCCAAGAGGGCAGGGGCCCAGAGACCCAGTACTTC.

V gene TRBV5-1 combines with J gene TRBJ2-7; 9 nucleotides match TRBD1. The CDR3 length is 15 residues. With 4 bases clipped from V and 7 bases from J, the junction kept 12 bases outside the gene matches. The germline gives CDR1 SGHRS, CDR2 YFSETQ. The chain's CDR3 is CASSIQGAGEYEQYF. The DNA of the CDR3 is TGCGCCAGCAGCATACAGGGGGCCGGGGAGTATGAGCAGTACTTC.

The chain couples TRBV6-1 to TRBJ2-1; 12 nucleotides line up with TRBD2. Germline CDR1 reads MNHNS; CDR2 reads SASEGT. The CDR3 is made up of 15 amino acids. J was trimmed by 9 bases and V by 2 bases; bases with no gene match: 5. For the CDR3, the DNA is TGTGCCAGCAGTGAACTAGCGGGAGGGCCGGGTGAGCAGTTCTTC. The encoded protein is CASSELAGGPGEQFF.

J is TRBJ1-1 and V is TRBV29-1, with D maybe TRBD1 (6 bases). V shed 7 bases and J shed 2 bases, with 14 bases lying between them. The CDR3 is 13 residues long. Germline CDR1 and CDR2: SQVTM and ANQGSEA. The CDR3 DNA reads TGCAGCGGGGGGGGCACCGCAAACACTGAAGCTTTCTTT. Translation: CSGGGTANTEAFF.

J is TRBJ2-2 and V is TRBV2; TRBD2 matches 9 bases. Germline lookup yields CDR1 SNHLY and CDR2 FYNNEI. The CDR3 is 15 amino acids. V trimming: 7 bases; J trimming: 0 bases; junction bases outside the gene matches: 3. The CDR3 DNA follows: TGTGCCAGCAAAGCTAGCGGGACGAACACCGGGGAGCTGTTTTTT. Translating gives CASKASGTNTGELFF.

J is TRBJ1-5 and V is TRBV3-1 (or the pseudogene TRBV3-2), with 11 bases aligning to TRBD1. This CDR3 comprises 16 residues. Germline loops: CDR1 LGHDT, CDR2 YNNKEL (reference sequence). J lost 3 bases, V lost 4 bases, and 5 bases had no gene match. The CDR3 spells CASSRGQGAFNQPQHF. As DNA, the CDR3 is TGTGCCAGCAGCCGTGGACAGGGGGCCTTCAATCAGCCCCAGCATTTT.

DNA of the CDR3: TGTGCCAGCTCACCACCAGGCGGGGCCAACCTCCGGAATGAGCAGTTCTTC. Encoded protein: CASSPPGGANLRNEQFF. J is TRBJ2-1 and V is TRBV18; D is possibly TRBD2 (6 bases). Germline CDR1 is KGHSH and CDR2 is LQKENI. V lost 0 bases to trimming and J lost 7 bases, with 19 bases between them. This CDR3 is built from 17 residues.

The V call is TRBV5-1, the J call TRBJ2-5; TRBD1 matches at 10 bases. Germline V gene lookup returns CDR1 SGHRS and CDR2 YFSETQ. The V segment lost 6 bases and the J segment 3 bases; nucleotides outside the gene matches: 8. CDR3 length: 15 amino acids. The CDR3 here is CASNPRDRGEETQYF. The DNA for the CDR3 is TGCGCCAGCAATCCCCGGGACAGGGGAGAAGAGACCCAGTACTTC.

The chain employs TRBV29-1 and TRBJ2-5; 9 bases align to TRBD1. CDR1 and CDR2 (germline): SQVTM, ANQGSEA. There are 14 residues in the CDR3. Losses at the gene ends were 2 bases for V and 5 bases for J; bases not matched to a gene: 6. The CDR3 DNA is TGCAGCGTTGAACCTGGGACAGGGTGGGAGACCCAGTACTTC. Translating it yields CSVEPGTGWETQYF.

The chain employs TRBV19 and TRBJ2-2; 14 bases agree with TRBD2. Germline loops: CDR1 LNHDA, CDR2 SQIVND (reference sequence). Trimming removed 7 bases from V and 5 bases from J; junction bases left unmatched: 18. CDR3 length: 20 residues. The CDR3 DNA is TGTGCCAGTACCGAACGGGGATCTGGACTAGCGGGAGGTAGGACCGGGGAGCTGTTTTTT. The encoded protein is CASTERGSGLAGGRTGELFF. Looking up the rest from reference TRBV19 and TRBJ2-2 gives the full variable domain: DGGITQSPKYLFRKEGQNVTLSCEQNLNHDAMYWYRQDPGQGLRLIYYSQIVNDFQKGDIAEGYSVSREKKESFPLTVTSAQKNPTAFYLCASTERGSGLAGGRTGELFFGEGSRLTVL.